The TCR beta chain described here comes from a study of radiotherapy plus CTLA-4 blockade in lung cancer. Findings and limits, study-wide: Early blood T cell clone dynamics, with interferon-beta, were reported to best predict response.

Trimming took 3 bases from V and 5 from J; bases not matched to a gene: 10. The germline V gene encodes CDR1 MDHEN and CDR2 SYDVKM. This CDR3 is built from 16 residues. As regards this clone: Antigen specificity is unknown.

Sequenced by immunoSEQ multiplex PCR; TCRdb stores in-frame clones only, minus some. Of around 80,000 clones in the sample, roughly four fifths were seen once. The origin of this receptor is a human donor with non-small cell lung cancer whose response to radiotherapy plus ipilimumab could not be evaluated. This chain links TRBV28 with TRBJ1-1; TRBD1 matches 9 bases. Sequences were derived from peripheral blood, sampled from a patient treated with radiotherapy plus ipilimumab. The CDR3 loop reads CASSFISGQGGTEAFF. In nucleotides, the CDR3 is TGTGCCAGCAGTTTTATATCGGGACAGGGTGGAACTGAAGCTTTCTTT.